The T cell receptor (beta chain) described here comes from a study of identical twins. Overall study results and limits: There were fewer insertions in abundant cord blood beta clonotypes, but memory repertoires showed no such pattern. The authors drew conclusions from cross-sectional statistical analysis rather than following the same donors.

V lost 0 bases, J lost 7 bases, and 6 bases lay in between. Germline assignment: CDR1 LGHDT and CDR2 YNNKEL (reference sequence). The CDR3 has 12 residues. Template switching added a universal primer site; cDNA carried unique molecular identifiers. One entry per CDR3 protein results from TCRdb running MiXCR on the 5' RACE reads. The profile covers approximately 530,000 distinct CDR3 sequences, with around 22% appearing a single time and approximately 0.52% taken by the ten largest. This clonotype was seen a handful of times. Its specificity is not known. This same sample was also taken into another study, of yellow fever vaccine responses in identical twins. That report adds: The T cell response to vaccination in identical twins was reportedly partly convergent and partly personalized.

The sequence was obtained from a woman aged 18-29 years in good health. The chain carries TRBV3-1 and TRBJ1-2; D uncertain. The sample taken for sequencing was CD4+ T cells sorted from blood. This CDR3 reads CASSQDKGGYTF. For the CDR3, the DNA is TGTGCCAGCAGCCAAGATAAGGGTGGCTACACCTTC.